The entry below gives a single T cell receptor (beta chain) sequence along with its context. In this sample, this clone turned up once. The specificity of this receptor is unknown. Qualities for individual bases were not recorded, and no much larger clone is one base off. This sample was taken from a study of OX40 agonist ivuxolimab in advanced cancers. The study in broad terms: Ivuxolimab was a fully human IgG2 agonistic monoclonal antibody targeting the costimulatory receptor OX40 (CD134). Intravenous ivuxolimab was administered to patients every 2 weeks at six dose levels: 0.01, 0.1, 0.3, 1.5, 3 and 10 mg/kg. Of the approximately 50 patients in dose escalation, some 19 had hepatocellular carcinoma, approximately 15 had melanoma, 9 had renal cell carcinoma and 9 had head and neck cancer. The dose-escalation cohort was almost 85% male with a mean age of about 54 years, ranging from 23 to 79. Prior anti-PD-1, anti-PD-L1 or anti-CTLA-4 therapy was permitted, and checkpoint inhibitors had been received by 40% to 50% of dose-escalation patients. Partial responses occurred in three dose-escalation patients: two with cutaneous melanoma and one with hepatocellular carcinoma. Peripheral TCRbeta sequencing was intended to test whether TCR sequence diversity was altered and clonal T-cell expansion was caused by ivuxolimab. The paper reports the monotherapy dose-escalation portion (N of about 54 patients) of the phase I ivuxolimab trial. General findings and caveats noted by the study authors: The antigen specificity of the peripheral T cells that underwent clonal expansion was not determined. Partial responders in the 0.1-3.0 mg/kg groups had among the lowest normalized peripheral clonal expansion, especially among CD8+ T cells. At doses of 0.1 to 3.0 mg/kg, clonal expansion of both CD4+ and CD8+ T cells in blood was seen between baseline and week 6. Low levels of normalized T-cell clonal expansion were also seen in some patients who did not respond. After ivuxolimab, CD8+ T cells had more expanded clones than CD4+ T cells on average.

For sequencing of the TCRbeta CDR3 region, genomic DNA was extracted from the sorted cells. TCRbeta CDR3 regions were sequenced using the immunoSEQ Assay. The table was pulled from immuneACCESS by TCRdb, which kept in-frame rearrangements only. Such tables lose some clones; where checked, under half of the loss comes from unresolved V genes, and the rest has no known cause. The sample has under 90,000 clones on record, 70% to 90% of them singletons. The top ten hold roughly 0.89% of the sample. Patients with autoimmune disease history or receiving systemic immunosuppression were excluded from the trial. Peripheral blood for TCR sequencing was drawn from every dose cohort at baseline, at cycle 4 day 1 and at cycle 7 day 1. The samples were taken from a phase I, first-in-human, multicenter, open-label dose-escalation trial of ivuxolimab. Adults with locally advanced or metastatic head and neck squamous cell, hepatocellular, melanoma or renal cell carcinoma were enrolled in the trial. CD4+ and CD8+ T cells were sorted separately from peripheral blood before TCR sequencing.

Germline trimming: 5 bases from V, 14 bases from J; junction bases outside gene matches: 7. There are 12 amino acids in the CDR3, from cysteine to phenylalanine inclusive. This entry keeps only the CDR3 DNA: 36 bases, framed from base 1. In the germline V gene, CDR1 corresponds to MDHEN and CDR2 to SYDVKM. The sequencing used CD4+ or CD8+ T cells sorted from blood, collected in a trial of the OX40 agonist ivuxolimab. The TCR originated in an adult with an advanced solid tumor such as melanoma, head and neck, liver or kidney cancer. The rearranged segments are TRBV28 and TRBJ1-2, and 11 junctional nucleotides match TRBD1. The CDR3 has the sequence CASSTPGQGVTF. Read as DNA, the sequence is TGTGCCAGCAGTACTCCGGGACAGGGGGTAACCTTC.